This T cell receptor beta chain comes out of a study of blood T cells in healthy people across ages. Broader study findings: Long-lived and aged donors differed, with more naive CD4+ cells and higher diversity in the long-lived. PBMCs went unsorted, and a conclusive naive versus antigen-experienced comparison was therefore prevented. Across the age range, TCR beta diversity per million T cells fell in a roughly linear way.

Deletions cut 7 bases from V and 4 bases from J, with 17 bases between. The CDR3 runs to 15 residues. The germline V gene has CDR1 MDHEN and CDR2 SYDVKM. The use of a sample-barcoded 5' primer and a J-beta primer mix characterized a second PCR of about 6 to 11 cycles. MiXCR, run by TCRdb on the 5' RACE reads, gives a single entry per CDR3 protein. This table holds roughly 930,000 distinct CDR3 sequences, around 46% found once. Every sample yielded at least 6 million isolated PBMCs. Worth noting for this clonotype: The antigen remains unidentified.

The sequencing input was blood. This chain joins TRBV28 and TRBJ1-5, with D unresolved. The sequence came from a man younger than 45 in good health. CDR3 in amino acids: CASIGSGLFNQPQHF. DNA of the CDR3: TGTGCCAGCATCGGGTCAGGACTTTTTAATCAGCCCCAGCATTTT.